This is a list of T cell receptor beta chains from one sample in a study of T-cell reconstitution after alpha-beta-depleted transplantation in children. TCRdb itself ran the PCR reads through MiXCR, one entry per CDR3 protein. Of around 370,000 distinct CDR3 sequences listed, over 9% are singletons. The source material was PBMCs from the stem cell graft donor, sampled from the stem cell graft. The receptors here all came from a human donor who donated a stem cell graft to a child with acute lymphoblastic leukemia. The conserved cysteine and the conserved F or W are not part of the CDR3 here. The listing skips clone size in some rows; elsewhere it reads once, few, many or a size class.

TRBV21-1	few	TRBJ2-5	ASSKVISSGIETQY
TRBV28	.	TRBJ2-5	ASSPLTATYQETQY
TRBV19	few	TRBJ2-2	ASSIKTGELF
TRBV7-9	many	TRBJ1-6	ASSHPPDFRNSPLH
TRBV5-1	many	TRBJ1-2	ASSLAGYYT
TRBV24-1	.	TRBJ2-3	ATSDSLAGDGADTQY
TRBV20-1	few	TRBJ2-1	SAVGLAGANEQF
TRBV7-9	.	TRBJ2-1	ASSLPGSSYNEQF
TRBV11-2	.	TRBJ1-1	ASSPTTGAGTEAF
TRBV20-1	few	TRBJ1-1	SAIGTVAEAF
TRBV6-5	few	TRBJ2-7	ASSSGSYSYEQY
TRBV20-1	many	TRBJ2-2	SARDFGRGVLAGTGELF
TRBV6-1	.	TRBJ2-3	ASSEVNRGDTQY
TRBV6-5	.	TRBJ2-5	ASSYSDRAQGETQY
TRBV11-2	.	TRBJ2-7	ASSLPPGTKQY
TRBV5-1	.	TRBJ2-7	ASSSRRSNAYEQY
TRBV6-2/TRBV6-3	.	TRBJ1-5	ASSYEGANQPQH
TRBV24-1	few	TRBJ2-2	ATSVLGQGDTGELF
TRBV28	.	TRBJ2-1	ASTTSGTGGPSSYNEQF
TRBV5-1	few	TRBJ2-6	ASSAPTTNVLT
TRBV21-1	.	TRBJ2-1	ASSKAPFLLAGEVDEQF
TRBV19	few	TRBJ2-1	ASSSTSGRRPNNEQF
TRBV28	many	TRBJ2-1	ASTWEGPYNEQF
TRBV4-1	few	TRBJ2-6	ASRTVRRTGSGANVLT
TRBV28	few	TRBJ2-7	ASSSVPLLYEQY
TRBV20-1	few	TRBJ2-5	SAPDRVRGETQY
TRBV11-1	few	TRBJ1-5	ASSLGVRSGGAKSNQPQH
TRBV10-3	.	TRBJ2-1	AIRTAGYNEQF
TRBV7-2	few	TRBJ2-3	ASSFGLAGPGDTQY
TRBV5-1	many	TRBJ2-2	ASSASLGARNTGELF
TRBV4-1	few	TRBJ1-1	ASSQIVRVRGMNTEAF
TRBV7-9	.	TRBJ1-1	ASSPPGGALNTEAF
TRBV10-3	few	TRBJ2-1	AALGTSGRSLNEQF
TRBV15	.	TRBJ1-5	ATSRDRGQSNQPQH
TRBV12-3/TRBV12-4	.	TRBJ2-5	ASTDPDRRRETQY
TRBV15	few	TRBJ2-1	ATSTLAGGPDEQF
TRBV20-1	.	TRBJ2-5	SARPLNQETQY
TRBV20-1	few	TRBJ2-5	SAGRGLQETQY
TRBV29-1	few	TRBJ1-1	SVDGQTNTEAF
TRBV11-1	few	TRBJ1-2	ASSLAGDRDLSNYGYT
TRBV29-1	few	TRBJ1-2	SVEMSVYGYT
TRBV3-1	many	TRBJ2-3	ASSQDPGETDTQY
TRBV29-1	.	TRBJ2-5	SVDQGGQGQTQY
TRBV7-2	few	TRBJ2-3	ASSLVLAGPLIPDTQY
TRBV7-8	few	TRBJ2-3	ASSLAITRFTDTQY
TRBV11-2	few	TRBJ2-7	ASSLNLPALADSYEQY
TRBV15	few	TRBJ2-2	ATSRGDRNTGELF
TRBV7-8	many	TRBJ2-3	ASSLGGGSKDTQY